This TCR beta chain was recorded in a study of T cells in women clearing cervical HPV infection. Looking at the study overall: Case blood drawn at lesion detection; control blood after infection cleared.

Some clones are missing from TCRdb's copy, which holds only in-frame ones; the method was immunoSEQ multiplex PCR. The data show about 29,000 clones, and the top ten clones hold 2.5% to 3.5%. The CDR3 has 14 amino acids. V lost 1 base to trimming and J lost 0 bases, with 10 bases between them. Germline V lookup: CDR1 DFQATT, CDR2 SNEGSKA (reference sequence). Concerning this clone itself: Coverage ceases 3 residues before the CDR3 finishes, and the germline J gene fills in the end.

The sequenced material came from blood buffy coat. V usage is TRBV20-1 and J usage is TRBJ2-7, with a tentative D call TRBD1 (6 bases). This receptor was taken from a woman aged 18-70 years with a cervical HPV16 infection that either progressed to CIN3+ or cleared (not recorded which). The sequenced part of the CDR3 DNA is TGCAGTGCTAGAGGGACAGTCAGCTCCTACGAG. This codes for CSARGTVSSYE. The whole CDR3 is CSARGTVSSYEQYF.